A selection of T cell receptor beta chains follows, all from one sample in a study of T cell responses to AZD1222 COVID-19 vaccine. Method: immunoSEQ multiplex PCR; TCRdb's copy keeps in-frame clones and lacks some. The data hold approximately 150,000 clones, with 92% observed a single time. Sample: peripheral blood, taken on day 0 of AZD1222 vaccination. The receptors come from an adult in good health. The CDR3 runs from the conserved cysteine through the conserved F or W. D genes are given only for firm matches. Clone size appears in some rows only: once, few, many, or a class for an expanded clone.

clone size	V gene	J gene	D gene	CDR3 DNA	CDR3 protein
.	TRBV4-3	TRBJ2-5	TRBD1	TGCGCCAGCAGCGTCACAGGGGCGAAGACCCAGTACTTC	CASSVTGAKTQYF
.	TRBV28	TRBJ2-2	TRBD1	TGTGCCAGCAGGGAAAGCTACAGGGGGAACACCGGGGAGCTGTTTTTT	CASRESYRGNTGELFF
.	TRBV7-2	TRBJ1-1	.	TGTGCCAGCAGCTTAGATGGGCCAGGGGAGGGCACTGAAGCTTTCTTT	CASSLDGPGEGTEAFF
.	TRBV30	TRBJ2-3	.	TGTGCCTGGAGTGTTGGTCAGAACTCAGATACGCAGTATTTT	CAWSVGQNSDTQYF
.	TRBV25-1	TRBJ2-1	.	TGTGCCAGCAGTGAATCAATTGGTCCGTCCTACAATGAGCAGTTCTTC	CASSESIGPSYNEQFF
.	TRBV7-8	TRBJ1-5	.	TGTGCCAGCAGCTCCTACAGGTATAGCAATCAGCCCCAGCATTTT	CASSSYRYSNQPQHF
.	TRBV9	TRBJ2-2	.	TGTGCCAGCAGCGTCCACACCGGGGAGCTGTTTTTT	CASSVHTGELFF
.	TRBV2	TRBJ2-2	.	TGTGCCAGCAGTGAATACCCCCTAAGGGGCACCGGGGAGCTGTTTTTT	CASSEYPLRGTGELFF
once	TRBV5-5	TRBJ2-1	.	TGTGCCAGCAGAACCGGGACCTTGAACAATGAGCAGTTCTTC	CASRTGTLNNEQFF
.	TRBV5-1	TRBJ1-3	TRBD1	TGCGCCAGCAGCCAGGGGGTCTCTGGAAACACCATATATTTT	CASSQGVSGNTIYF
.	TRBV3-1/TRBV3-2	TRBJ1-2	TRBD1	TGTGCCAGCAGCCTCCTCCTTACCGGGACAGGGGTAAGGGATGGCTACACCTTC	CASSLLLTGTGVRDGYTF
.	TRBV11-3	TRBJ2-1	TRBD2	TGTGCCGTCGGCCGGGGGGGGATCTACAATGAGCAGTTCTTC	CAVGRGGIYNEQFF
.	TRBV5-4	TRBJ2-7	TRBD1	TGTGCCAGCAGCTTGGCCACCGGGACAGGGTTGTACGAGCAGTACTTC	CASSLATGTGLYEQYF
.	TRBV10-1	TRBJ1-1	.	TGCGCCAGCAGTTACGGGGGGACTGAAGCTTTCTTT	CASSYGGTEAFF
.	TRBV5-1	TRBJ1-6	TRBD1	TGCGCCAGCAGCCGGGACAGCAATTCACCCCTCCACTTT	CASSRDSNSPLHF
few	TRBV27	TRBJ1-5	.	TGTGCCAGCAGTCCCCGCCCGGGTAGCAATCAGCCCCAGCATTTT	CASSPRPGSNQPQHF
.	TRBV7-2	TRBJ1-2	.	TGTGCCAGCAGCCCGAGCCTTAACTATGGCTACACCTTC	CASSPSLNYGYTF
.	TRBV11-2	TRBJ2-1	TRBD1	TGTGCCAGCAGCTTAGCTTTCCCCCCTCCGGGACAGGGTCCCAATGAGCAGTTCTTC	CASSLAFPPPGQGPNEQFF
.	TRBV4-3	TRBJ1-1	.	TGCGCCAGCAGCCAGGTTGACAGAATACACACTGAAGCTTTCTTT	CASSQVDRIHTEAFF
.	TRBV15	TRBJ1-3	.	TGTGCCACCAGCAGGGACGATAGAAACACCATATATTTT	CATSRDDRNTIYF
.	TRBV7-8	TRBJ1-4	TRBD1	TGTGCCAGCAGCTTAGCCACAGGGGTAAAGAGTGAAAAACTGTTTTTT	CASSLATGVKSEKLFF
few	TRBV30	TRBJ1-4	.	TGTGCCTGGTCCCGAGGGGCTACTAATGAAAAACTGTTTTTT	CAWSRGATNEKLFF
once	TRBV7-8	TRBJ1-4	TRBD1	TGTGCCAGCAGCTCGCAGGGGACAGCCAATGAAAAACTGTTTTTT	CASSSQGTANEKLFF
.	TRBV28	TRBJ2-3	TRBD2	TGTGCCAGCAGTTACCCTCGAAGGGGGGTTCCTAGCGGGAGCCCAGATACGCAGTATTTT	CASSYPRRGVPSGSPDTQYF
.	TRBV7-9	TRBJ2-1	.	TGTGCCAGCAGCCCGAGTCCGAGCCTTGACAATGAGCAGTTCTTC	CASSPSPSLDNEQFF
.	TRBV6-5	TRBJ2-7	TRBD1	TGTGCCAGCAGCTATGGGACAGGGAACTACGAGCAGTACTTC	CASSYGTGNYEQYF
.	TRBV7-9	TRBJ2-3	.	TGTGCCAGCAGCTCCACCATTTGGACCCGCCGGAGGGCCGATACGCAGTATTTT	CASSSTIWTRRRADTQYF
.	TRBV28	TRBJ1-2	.	TGTGCCAGCAGTTTCGGTAAAGCTAACTATGGCTACACCTTC	CASSFGKANYGYTF
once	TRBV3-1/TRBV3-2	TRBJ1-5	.	TGTGCCAGCAGCCTATGGGGGCAGCCCCAGCATTTT	CASSLWGQPQHF
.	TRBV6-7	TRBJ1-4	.	TGTGCCTACCCGAGGGTAGGCGAAAAACTGTTTTTT	CAYPRVGEKLFF
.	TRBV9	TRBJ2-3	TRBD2	TGTGCCAGCAGCGTAGATCCAACGAGGACTAGCGGGCGAGATACGCAGTATTTT	CASSVDPTRTSGRDTQYF
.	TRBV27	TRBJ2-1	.	TGTGCCAGCAGATTAGGGGGGGCCCATGAGCAGTTCTTC	CASRLGGAHEQFF
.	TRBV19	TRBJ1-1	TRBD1	TGTGCCAGTAGTATAGATTGGAAAAGACAGGGGGGGAAGAACACTGAAGCTTTCTTT	CASSIDWKRQGGKNTEAFF
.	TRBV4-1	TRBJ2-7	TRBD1	TGCGCCAGCAGCTCGACCGGGACAGGGGCCTACGAGCAGTACTTC	CASSSTGTGAYEQYF
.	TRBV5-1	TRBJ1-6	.	TGCGCCAGCAGCTTTGGGGGCTCCTATAATTCACCCCTCCACTTT	CASSFGGSYNSPLHF
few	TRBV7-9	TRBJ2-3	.	TGTGCCAGCAGTCGGGGACTCAGCACAGATACGCAGTATTTT	CASSRGLSTDTQYF
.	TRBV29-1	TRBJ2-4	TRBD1	TGCAGCGTTGCTGACAGGGGTGTCAAAAACATTCAGTACTTC	CSVADRGVKNIQYF
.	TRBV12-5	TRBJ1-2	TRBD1	TGTGCTAGTGGTTTCGCAGGGGGCTACTATGGCTACACCTTC	CASGFAGGYYGYTF
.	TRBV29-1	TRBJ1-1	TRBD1	TGCAGCGCCAGGACAGGGTCAAACACTGAAGCTTTCTTT	CSARTGSNTEAFF
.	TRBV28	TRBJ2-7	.	TGTGCCAGCAGTTTACCCCTAGGGAGGTCCTACGAGCAGTACTTC	CASSLPLGRSYEQYF
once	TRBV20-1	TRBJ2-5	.	TGCAGTGCTAGTCCCCCGCTACAGCGGGAGACCCAGTACTTC	CSASPPLQRETQYF
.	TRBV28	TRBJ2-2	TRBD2	TGTGCCACAACCGGGACTAGCGGATCGAACACCGGGGAGCTGTTTTTT	CATTGTSGSNTGELFF
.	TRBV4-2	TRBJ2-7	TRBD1	TGTGCCAGCAGCTTTTCCGGGACAGGGGTGGCCTACGAGCAGTACTTC	CASSFSGTGVAYEQYF
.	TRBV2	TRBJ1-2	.	TGTGCCAGCCTCGGGCTTAGGGGACCCACTTCTGCCACTAACTATGGCTACACCTTC	CASLGLRGPTSATNYGYTF
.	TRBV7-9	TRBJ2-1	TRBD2	TGTGCCAGCAGCTTTCGACTAGCGGGAGGGGGAAATGAGCAGTTCTTC	CASSFRLAGGGNEQFF
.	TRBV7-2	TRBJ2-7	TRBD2	TGTGCCAGCAGCTTAGGACTAGCGGGGGGGCTCAACGAGCAGTACTTC	CASSLGLAGGLNEQYF
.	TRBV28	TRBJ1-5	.	TGTGCCAGCAGTCCCCACAGGGAACGTCAGCCCCAGCATTTT	CASSPHRERQPQHF
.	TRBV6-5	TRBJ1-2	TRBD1	TGTGCCAGCAGACCCCAGGGGGCGAGGGACTATGGCTACACCTTC	CASRPQGARDYGYTF
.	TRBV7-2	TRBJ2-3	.	TGTGCCAGTGGTGAGGGTTTTCGCACAGATACGCAGTATTTT	CASGEGFRTDTQYF
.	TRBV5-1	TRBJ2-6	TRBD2	TGCGCCAGCAGCCCCAGCGGGGTCGGGGCCAACGTCCTGACTTTC	CASSPSGVGANVLTF
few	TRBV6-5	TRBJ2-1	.	TGTGCCAGCAGCAGCGGACTGCTCGACCGGCAGTTCTTC	CASSSGLLDRQFF
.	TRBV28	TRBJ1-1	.	TGTGCCAGCAGTCCTTTGGGGTGGGGGGCGAGAGCTGAAGCTTTCTTT	CASSPLGWGARAEAFF
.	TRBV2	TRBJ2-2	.	TGTGCCAGCCTAAGGCGGCTATCGAACACCGGGGAGCTGTTTTTT	CASLRRLSNTGELFF
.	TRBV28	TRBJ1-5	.	TGTGCCAGCAGTTTACTCGCTTTTGGACGGGGGAGCAATCAGCCCCAGCATTTT	CASSLLAFGRGSNQPQHF
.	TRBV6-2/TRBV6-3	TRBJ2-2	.	TGTGCCAGCAGTTTAACAGTTTTCGGGGAGCTGTTTTTT	CASSLTVFGELFF
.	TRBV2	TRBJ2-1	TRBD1	TGTGCCAGCCAGATGTACAGGGGTGGGGTGGTCAATGAGCAGTTCTTC	CASQMYRGGVVNEQFF
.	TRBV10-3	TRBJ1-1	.	TGTGCCATCTCTGAACACCTGAACACTGAAGCTTTCTTT	CAISEHLNTEAFF
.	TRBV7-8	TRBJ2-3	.	TGTGCCAGCGAAATTGCAGATACGCAGTATTTT	CASEIADTQYF
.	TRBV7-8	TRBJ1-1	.	TGTGCCAGCAGCTCAGGGCTAGGTGGAACAGCGAACACTGAAGCTTTCTTT	CASSSGLGGTANTEAFF